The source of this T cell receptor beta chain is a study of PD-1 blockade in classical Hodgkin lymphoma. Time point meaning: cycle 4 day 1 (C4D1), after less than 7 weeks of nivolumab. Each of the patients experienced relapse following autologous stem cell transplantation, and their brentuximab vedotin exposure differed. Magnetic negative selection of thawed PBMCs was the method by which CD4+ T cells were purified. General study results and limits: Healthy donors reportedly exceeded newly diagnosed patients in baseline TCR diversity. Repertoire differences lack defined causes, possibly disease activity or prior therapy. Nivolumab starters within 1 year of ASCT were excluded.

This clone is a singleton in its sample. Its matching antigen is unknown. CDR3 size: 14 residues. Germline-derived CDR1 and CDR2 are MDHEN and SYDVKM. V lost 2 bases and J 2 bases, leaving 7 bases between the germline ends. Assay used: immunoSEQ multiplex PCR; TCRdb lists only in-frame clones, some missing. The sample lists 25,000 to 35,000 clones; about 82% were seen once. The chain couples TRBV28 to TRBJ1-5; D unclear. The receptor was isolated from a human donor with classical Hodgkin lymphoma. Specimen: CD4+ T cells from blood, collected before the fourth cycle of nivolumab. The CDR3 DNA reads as TGTGCCAGCAGTTTAGTAACCGGCAATCAGCCCCAGCATTTT. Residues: CASSLVTGNQPQHF.